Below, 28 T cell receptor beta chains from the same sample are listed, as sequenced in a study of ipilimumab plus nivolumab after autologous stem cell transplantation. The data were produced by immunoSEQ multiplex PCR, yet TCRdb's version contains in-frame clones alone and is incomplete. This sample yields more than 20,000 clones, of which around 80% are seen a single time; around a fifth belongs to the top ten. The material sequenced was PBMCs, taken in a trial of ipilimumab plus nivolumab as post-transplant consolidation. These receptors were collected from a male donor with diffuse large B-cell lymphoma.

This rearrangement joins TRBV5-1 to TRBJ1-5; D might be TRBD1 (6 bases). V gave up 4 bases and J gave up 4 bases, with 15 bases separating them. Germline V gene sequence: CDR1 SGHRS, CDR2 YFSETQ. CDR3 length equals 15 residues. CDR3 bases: TGCGCCAGCAGCCTGGACAGCCCTATTAATCAGCCCCAGCATTTT. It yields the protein CASSLDSPINQPQHF.

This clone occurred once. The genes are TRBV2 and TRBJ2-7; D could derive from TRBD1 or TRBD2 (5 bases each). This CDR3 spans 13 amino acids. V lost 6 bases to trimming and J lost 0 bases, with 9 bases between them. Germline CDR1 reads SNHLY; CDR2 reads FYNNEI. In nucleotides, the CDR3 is TGTGCCAGCAGGGCCGGGACCTCCTACGAGCAGTACTTC. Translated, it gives CASRAGTSYEQYF. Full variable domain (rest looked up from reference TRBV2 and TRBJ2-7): EPEVTQTPSHQVTQMGQEVILRCVPISNHLYFYWYRQILGQKVEFLVSFYNNEISEKSEIFDDQFSVERPDGSNFTLKIRSTKLEDSAMYFCASRAGTSYEQYFGPGTRLTVT.

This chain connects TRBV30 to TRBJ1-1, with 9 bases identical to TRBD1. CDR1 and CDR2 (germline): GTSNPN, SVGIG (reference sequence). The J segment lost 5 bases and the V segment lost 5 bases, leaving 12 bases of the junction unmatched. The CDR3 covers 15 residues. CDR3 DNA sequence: TGTGCCTGGGGTGCCGGGGGACAGGGTGGTACTGAAGCTTTCTTT. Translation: CAWGAGGQGGTEAFF.

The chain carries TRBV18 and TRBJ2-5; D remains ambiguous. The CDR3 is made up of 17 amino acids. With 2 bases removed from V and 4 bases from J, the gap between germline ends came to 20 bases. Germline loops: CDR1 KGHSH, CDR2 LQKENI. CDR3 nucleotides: TGTGCCAGCTCACCATCGGCAGACACCACCTCGGCAGAGACCCAGTACTTC. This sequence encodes CASSPSADTTSAETQYF.

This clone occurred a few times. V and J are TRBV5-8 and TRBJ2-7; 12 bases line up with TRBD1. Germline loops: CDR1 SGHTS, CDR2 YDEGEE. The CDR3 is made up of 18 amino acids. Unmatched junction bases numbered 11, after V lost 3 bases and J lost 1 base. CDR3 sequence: CASSYPGQGALGSYEQYF. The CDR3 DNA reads TGTGCCAGCAGCTATCCGGGACAGGGGGCTTTAGGGTCCTACGAGCAGTACTTC.

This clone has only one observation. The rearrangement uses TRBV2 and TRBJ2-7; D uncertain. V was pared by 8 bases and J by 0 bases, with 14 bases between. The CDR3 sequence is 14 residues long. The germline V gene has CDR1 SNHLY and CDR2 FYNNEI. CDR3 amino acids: CASHVVPDSYEQYF. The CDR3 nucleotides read TGTGCCAGCCATGTAGTTCCCGACTCCTACGAGCAGTACTTC.

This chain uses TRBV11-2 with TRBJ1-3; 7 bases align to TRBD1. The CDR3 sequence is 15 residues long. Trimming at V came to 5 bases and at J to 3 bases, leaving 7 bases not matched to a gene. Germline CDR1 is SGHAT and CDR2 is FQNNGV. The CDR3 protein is CASSPLTGVGNTIYF. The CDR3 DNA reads TGTGCCAGCAGCCCCCTCACAGGGGTTGGAAACACCATATATTTT.

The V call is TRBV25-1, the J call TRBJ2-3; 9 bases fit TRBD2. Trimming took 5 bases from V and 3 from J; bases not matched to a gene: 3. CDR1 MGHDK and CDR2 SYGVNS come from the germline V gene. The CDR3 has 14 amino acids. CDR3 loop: CASSSGGRTDTQYF. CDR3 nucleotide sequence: TGTGCCAGCAGTAGCGGGGGGAGAACAGATACGCAGTATTTT.

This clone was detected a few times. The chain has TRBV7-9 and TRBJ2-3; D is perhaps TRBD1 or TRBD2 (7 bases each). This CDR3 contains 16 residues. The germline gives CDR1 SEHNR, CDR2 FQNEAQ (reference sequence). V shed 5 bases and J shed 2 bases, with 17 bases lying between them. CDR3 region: CASSPLQGGITDTQYF. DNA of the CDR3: TGTGCCAGCAGCCCTTTGCAGGGGGGGATCACAGATACGCAGTATTTT. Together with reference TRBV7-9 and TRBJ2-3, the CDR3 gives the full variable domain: DTGVSQNPRHKITKRGQNVTFRCDPISEHNRLYWYRQTLGQGPEFLTYFQNEAQLEKSRLLSDRFSAERPKGSFSTLEIQRTEQGDSAMYLCASSPLQGGITDTQYFGPGTRLTVL.

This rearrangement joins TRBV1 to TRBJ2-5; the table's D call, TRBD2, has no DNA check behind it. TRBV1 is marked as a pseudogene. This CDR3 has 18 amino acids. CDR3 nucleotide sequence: TGCACCAGCGGGACTTGTCCAAGTAGCGGGGGGCTCCAAGAGACCCAGTACTTC. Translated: CTSGTCPSSGGLQETQYF.

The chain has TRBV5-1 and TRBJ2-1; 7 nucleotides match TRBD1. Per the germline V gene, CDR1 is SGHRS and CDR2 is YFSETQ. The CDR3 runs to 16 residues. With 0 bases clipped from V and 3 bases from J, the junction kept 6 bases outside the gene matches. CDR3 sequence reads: CASSLEPGQYYNEQFF. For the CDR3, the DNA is TGCGCCAGCAGCTTGGAACCGGGACAGTACTACAATGAGCAGTTCTTC.

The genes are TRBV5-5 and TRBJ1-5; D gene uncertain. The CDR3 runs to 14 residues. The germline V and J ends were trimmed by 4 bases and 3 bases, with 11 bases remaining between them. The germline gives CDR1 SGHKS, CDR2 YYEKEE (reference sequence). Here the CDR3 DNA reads TGTGCCAGCAGCCCCATGGGAAACAATCAGCCCCAGCATTTT. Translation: CASSPMGNNQPQHF.

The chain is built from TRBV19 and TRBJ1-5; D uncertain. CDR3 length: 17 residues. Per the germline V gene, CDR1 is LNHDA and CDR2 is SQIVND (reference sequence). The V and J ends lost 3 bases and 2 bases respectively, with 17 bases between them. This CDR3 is CASSMLSGKAGNQPQHF. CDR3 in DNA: TGTGCCAGTAGTATGCTTTCCGGGAAAGCGGGCAATCAGCCCCAGCATTTT.

The CDR3, as DNA: TGTGCCAGCGCCACAGGGGGGAATCAGCCCCAGCATTTT. This sequence encodes CASATGGNQPQHF. The rearrangement uses TRBV27 and TRBJ1-5, with 8 bases lining up with TRBD1. J gave up 4 bases and V 8 bases, and 4 bases lay outside the gene matches. Germline assignment: CDR1 MNHEY and CDR2 SMNVEV (reference sequence). The CDR3 sequence is 13 residues long.

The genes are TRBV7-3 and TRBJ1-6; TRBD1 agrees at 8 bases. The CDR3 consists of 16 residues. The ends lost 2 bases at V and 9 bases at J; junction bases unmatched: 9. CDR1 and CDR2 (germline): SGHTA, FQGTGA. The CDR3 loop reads CASSLDGQGGISPLHF. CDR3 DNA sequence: TGTGCCAGCAGCTTAGATGGACAGGGTGGGATTTCACCCCTCCACTTT.

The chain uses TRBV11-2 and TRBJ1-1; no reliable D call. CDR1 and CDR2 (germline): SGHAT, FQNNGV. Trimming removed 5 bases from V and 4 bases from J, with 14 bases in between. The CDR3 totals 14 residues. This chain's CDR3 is CASSVRAEGTEAFF. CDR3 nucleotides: TGTGCCAGCAGCGTGAGGGCGGAGGGCACTGAAGCTTTCTTT. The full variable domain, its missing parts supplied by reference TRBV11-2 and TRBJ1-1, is EAGVAQSPRYKIIEKRQSVAFWCNPISGHATLYWYQQILGQGPKLLIQFQNNGVVDDSQLPKDRFSAERLKGVDSTLKIQPAKLEDSAVYLCASSVRAEGTEAFFGQGTRLTVV.

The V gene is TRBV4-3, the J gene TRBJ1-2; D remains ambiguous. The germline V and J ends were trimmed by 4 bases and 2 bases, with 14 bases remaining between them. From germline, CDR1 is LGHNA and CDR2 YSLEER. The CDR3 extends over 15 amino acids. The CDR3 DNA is TGCGCCAGCAGCCTCCGGGCCGAGAGCAACTATGGCTACACCTTC. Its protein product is CASSLRAESNYGYTF.

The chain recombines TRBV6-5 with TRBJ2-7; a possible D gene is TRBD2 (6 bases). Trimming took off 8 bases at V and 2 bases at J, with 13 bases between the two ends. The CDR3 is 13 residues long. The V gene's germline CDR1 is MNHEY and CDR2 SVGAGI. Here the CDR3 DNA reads TGTGCCAGCTCGGGGGTTAATACCTACGAGCAGTACTTC. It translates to CASSGVNTYEQYF.

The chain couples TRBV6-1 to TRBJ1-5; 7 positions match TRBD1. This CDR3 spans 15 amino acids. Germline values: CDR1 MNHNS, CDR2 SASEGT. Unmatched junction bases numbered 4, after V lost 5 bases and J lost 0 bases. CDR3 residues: CASSWTGYSNQPQHF. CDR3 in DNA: TGTGCCAGCAGTTGGACAGGTTATAGCAATCAGCCCCAGCATTTT.

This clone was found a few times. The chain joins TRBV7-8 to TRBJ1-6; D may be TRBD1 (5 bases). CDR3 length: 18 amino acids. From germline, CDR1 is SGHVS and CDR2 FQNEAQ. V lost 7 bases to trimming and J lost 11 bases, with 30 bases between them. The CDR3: CASTPMGLTASESTPLHF. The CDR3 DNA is TGTGCCAGCACCCCCATGGGCCTGACAGCGTCCGAGTCCACACCCCTCCACTTT.

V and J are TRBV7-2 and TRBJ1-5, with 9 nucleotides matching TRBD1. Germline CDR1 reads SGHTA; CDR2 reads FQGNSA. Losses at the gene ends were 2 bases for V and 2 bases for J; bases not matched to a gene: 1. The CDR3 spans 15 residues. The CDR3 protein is CASSLRDRGNQPQHF. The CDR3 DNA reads TGTGCCAGCAGCTTACGGGACAGGGGCAATCAGCCCCAGCATTTT.

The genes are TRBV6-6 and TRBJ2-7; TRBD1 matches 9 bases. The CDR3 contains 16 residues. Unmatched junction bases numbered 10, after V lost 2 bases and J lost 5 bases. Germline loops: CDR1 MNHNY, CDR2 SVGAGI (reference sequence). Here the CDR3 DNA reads TGTGCCAGCAGTTACCCCCCGTGGACAGGGGAACACGAGCAGTACTTC. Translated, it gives CASSYPPWTGEHEQYF.

CDR3 sequence: CASSLGSVNTEAFF. The CDR3 DNA reads TGTGCCAGCAGCTTGGGGTCAGTGAACACTGAAGCTTTCTTT. The chain uses TRBV5-4 and TRBJ1-1; D is unresolved. The length of the CDR3 is 14 residues. Trimming cost V 0 bases and J 0 bases, with 6 bases left between them. CDR1 SGHNT and CDR2 YYREEE come from the germline V gene (reference sequence).

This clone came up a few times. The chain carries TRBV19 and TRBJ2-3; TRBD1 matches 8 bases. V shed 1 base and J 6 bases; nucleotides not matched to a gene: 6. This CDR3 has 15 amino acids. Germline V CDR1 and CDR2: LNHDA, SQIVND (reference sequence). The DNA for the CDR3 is TGTGCCAGTAGTATAGTGCAGGGGGCGCCCGATACGCAGTATTTT. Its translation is CASSIVQGAPDTQYF. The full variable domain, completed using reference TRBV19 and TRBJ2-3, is DGGITQSPKYLFRKEGQNVTLSCEQNLNHDAMYWYRQDPGQGLRLIYYSQIVNDFQKGDIAEGYSVSREKKESFPLTVTSAQKNPTAFYLCASSIVQGAPDTQYFGPGTRLTVL.

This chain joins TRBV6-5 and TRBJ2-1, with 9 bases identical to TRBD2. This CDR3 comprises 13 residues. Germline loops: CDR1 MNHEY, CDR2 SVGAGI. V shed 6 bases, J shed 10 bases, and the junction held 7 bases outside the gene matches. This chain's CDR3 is CASSRDLAGEQFF. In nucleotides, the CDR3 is TGTGCCAGCAGCAGAGATCTAGCGGGGGAGCAGTTCTTC.

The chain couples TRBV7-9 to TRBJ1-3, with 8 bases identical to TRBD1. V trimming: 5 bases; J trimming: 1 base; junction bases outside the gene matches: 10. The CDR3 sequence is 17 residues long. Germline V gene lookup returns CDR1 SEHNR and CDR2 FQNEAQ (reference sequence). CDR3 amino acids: CASSPTSGGRSGNTIYF. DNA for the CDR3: TGTGCCAGCAGCCCGACCTCAGGGGGCCGGTCTGGAAACACCATATATTTT. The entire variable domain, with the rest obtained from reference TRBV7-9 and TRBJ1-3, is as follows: DTGVSQNPRHKITKRGQNVTFRCDPISEHNRLYWYRQTLGQGPEFLTYFQNEAQLEKSRLLSDRFSAERPKGSFSTLEIQRTEQGDSAMYLCASSPTSGGRSGNTIYFGEGSWLTVV.

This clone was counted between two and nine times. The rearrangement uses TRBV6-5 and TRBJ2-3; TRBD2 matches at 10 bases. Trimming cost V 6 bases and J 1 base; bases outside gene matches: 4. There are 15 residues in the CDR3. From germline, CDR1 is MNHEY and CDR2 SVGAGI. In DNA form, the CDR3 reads TGTGCCAGCAGCGTGCTAGCGGGGGGCACAGATACGCAGTATTTT. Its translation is CASSVLAGGTDTQYF.

The chain's CDR3 is CASSVEWGTGRGNTIYF. DNA for the CDR3: TGTGCCAGCAGCGTAGAATGGGGGACAGGGAGAGGAAACACCATATATTTT. This rearrangement joins TRBV9 to TRBJ1-3, with 9 bases that match TRBD1. Looked up from germline, CDR1 is SGDLS and CDR2 is YYNGEE. This CDR3 is built from 17 residues. V lost 0 bases and J lost 4; bases outside the gene matches: 8. Full variable domain (remainder filled in from reference TRBV9 and TRBJ1-3): DSGVTQTPKHLITATGQRVTLRCSPRSGDLSVYWYQQSLDQGLQFLIQYYNGEERAKGNILERFSAQQFPDLHSELNLSSLELGDSALYFCASSVEWGTGRGNTIYFGEGSWLTVV.